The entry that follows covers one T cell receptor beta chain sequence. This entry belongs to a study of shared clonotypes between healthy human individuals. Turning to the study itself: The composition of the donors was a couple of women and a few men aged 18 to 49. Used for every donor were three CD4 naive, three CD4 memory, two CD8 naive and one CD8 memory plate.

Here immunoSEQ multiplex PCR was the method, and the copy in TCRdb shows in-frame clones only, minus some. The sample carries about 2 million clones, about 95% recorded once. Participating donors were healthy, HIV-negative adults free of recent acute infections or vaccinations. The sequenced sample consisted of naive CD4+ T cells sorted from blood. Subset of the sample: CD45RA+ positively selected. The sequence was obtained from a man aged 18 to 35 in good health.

CDR3 sequence reads: CASSAGGVNTEAFF. The CDR3 DNA sequence: TGTGCCAGCAGCGCAGGGGGAGTGAACACTGAAGCTTTCTTT. The V call is TRBV28, the J call TRBJ1-1; 7 positions match TRBD1. Unmatched junction bases numbered 4, after V lost 6 bases and J lost 0 bases. Per the germline V gene, CDR1 is MDHEN and CDR2 is SYDVKM. The CDR3 runs 14 residues.